One and the same sample provided the 32 T cell receptor beta chains below, sequenced in a study of blood T cells in healthy people across ages. Through a sample-barcoded 5' primer and a J-beta primer mix, a second PCR was run for 7 to 11 cycles. TCRdb called the 5' RACE reads again in MiXCR, with one record for every CDR3 protein. Here the sample spans around 690,000 distinct CDR3 sequences, roughly 58% being singletons. The sample was blood. Receptors originate from a man between 60 and 75 years old in good health.

The chain couples TRBV14 to TRBJ2-5; D not resolved. The end of the DNA aligns better with TRBJ2-7, so the J call may be wrong. The germline V gene encodes CDR1 SGHDN and CDR2 FVKESK. The CDR3 spans 14 residues. The CDR3 loop is CASSQFTRKGEQYF. The CDR3 DNA reads as TGTGCCAGCAGCCAATTCACCAGGAAGGGCGAGCAGTACTTC.

There are a few counts of this clonotype. The chain uses TRBV13 and TRBJ2-3, with D tentatively TRBD1 or TRBD2 (6 bases each). The CDR3 consists of 15 residues. The V end was cut by 4 bases, the J end by 0 bases, with 11 bases between. Germline V gene sequence: CDR1 PRHDT, CDR2 FYEKMQ (reference sequence). This CDR3 reads CASSSGGGSTDTQYF. In DNA form, the CDR3 reads TGTGCCAGCAGCTCCGGGGGCGGCAGCACAGATACGCAGTATTTT. The full variable domain, completed using reference TRBV13 and TRBJ2-3, is AAGVIQSPRHLIKEKRETATLKCYPIPRHDTVYWYQQGPGQDPQFLISFYEKMQSDKGSIPDRFSAQQFSDYHSELNMSSLELGDSALYFCASSSGGGSTDTQYFGPGTRLTVL.

This clonotype was counted only a few times. The rearrangement links TRBV29-1 to TRBJ2-1; D may be TRBD1 or TRBD2 (5 bases each). CDR1 is SQVTM and CDR2 is ANQGSEA in the germline V gene. V lost 5 bases, J lost 9 bases, and 11 bases lay in between. The CDR3 consists of 11 residues. For the CDR3, the DNA is TGCAGCGTTCTCGGGGCGGGTGAGCAGTTCTTC. Its translation is CSVLGAGEQFF.

J is TRBJ1-6 and V is TRBV28; TRBD1 agrees at 7 bases. Per germline, CDR1 MDHEN and CDR2 SYDVKM. The CDR3 sequence is 14 residues long. V trimming: 9 bases; J trimming: 7 bases; junction bases outside the gene matches: 9. CDR3 sequence (DNA): TGTGCCAGTAGGGGGGACAGCCAAAATTCACCCCTCCACTTT. It encodes CASRGDSQNSPLHF.

This clonotype was counted between two and nine times. The chain combines TRBV5-1 with TRBJ1-4, with a possible D match to TRBD1 (5 bases). V shed 3 bases and J shed 1 base, with 10 bases lying between them. This CDR3 is 15 amino acids long. Germline V gene sequence: CDR1 SGHRS, CDR2 YFSETQ. CDR3 amino acids: CASSSGLQTNEKLFF. CDR3 nucleotides: TGCGCCAGCAGCTCGGGACTTCAAACTAATGAAAAACTGTTTTTT.

This clonotype has a count of ten or more. J is TRBJ2-1 and V is TRBV12-3 or TRBV12-4; D is uncertain. The V and J ends lost 3 bases and 4 bases respectively, with 7 bases between them. The CDR3 is 13 amino acids. CDR3 coding DNA: TGTGCCAGCAGTTTTGGGCCATACAATGAGCAGTTCTTC. Translation gives CASSFGPYNEQFF.

In this sample, this clonotype turned up a few times. The genes are TRBV20-1 and TRBJ2-5; 11 bases map to TRBD2. CDR1 and CDR2 from the germline V gene are DFQATT and SNEGSKA (reference sequence). Losses at the gene ends were 0 bases for V and 1 base for J; bases not matched to a gene: 7. The CDR3 is 17 residues long. CDR3 sequence (DNA): TGCAGTGCTAGAGATCGACTAGCGGGGAACATCCAAGAGACCCAGTACTTC. Protein: CSARDRLAGNIQETQYF.

CDR3 nucleotide sequence: TGTGCCAGCACCACAAATACGGACGAGCAGTACTTC. As protein: CASTTNTDEQYF. The chain uses TRBV6-2 or TRBV6-3 and TRBJ2-5; no clear D. With the DNA end fitting TRBJ2-7 better, the J assignment may be wrong. The germline gives CDR1 MNHEY, CDR2 SVGEGT. The CDR3 has 12 amino acids.

This chain links TRBV20-1 with TRBJ2-3; TRBD2 agrees at 7 bases. Trimming cost V 3 bases and J 11 bases; bases outside gene matches: 17. This CDR3 region has 15 residues. Germline V gene data show CDR1 as DFQATT and CDR2 as SNEGSKA (reference sequence). The CDR3 loop is CSARRASGPGEGQYF. The CDR3 DNA reads as TGCAGTGCTAGGAGGGCTAGCGGCCCCGGTGAGGGGCAGTATTTT.

Many counts were recorded for this clonotype. This rearrangement joins TRBV11-2 to TRBJ2-5; 8 nucleotides match TRBD1. Germline V gene lookup returns CDR1 SGHAT and CDR2 FQNNGV. After removal of 8 bases from V and 2 bases from J, the junction contained 7 bases not matched to a gene. The CDR3 is 14 residues long. The CDR3: CASGQGAWQETQYF. CDR3 in DNA: TGTGCCAGCGGGCAGGGGGCTTGGCAAGAGACCCAGTACTTC.

The chain has TRBV6-5 and TRBJ2-1, with 8 bases aligning to TRBD1. Trimming cost V 6 bases and J 5 bases; bases outside gene matches: 9. Germline assignment: CDR1 MNHEY and CDR2 SVGAGI. The CDR3 runs to 15 residues. This chain's CDR3 is CASRPRDRIDNEQFF. CDR3 in DNA: TGTGCCAGCAGGCCTCGGGACAGGATCGACAATGAGCAGTTCTTC.

In its sample, this clonotype was seen once. This chain joins TRBV20-1 and TRBJ2-7; D may be TRBD1 or TRBD2 (5 bases each). Germline CDR1 and CDR2: DFQATT and SNEGSKA (reference sequence). The length of the CDR3 is 13 residues. Trimming took off 2 bases at V and 3 bases at J, with 11 bases between the two ends. The CDR3 sequence: CSARPGPNYEQYF. The CDR3 coding sequence is TGCAGTGCTAGACCGGGACCGAACTACGAGCAGTACTTC.

This clonotype was seen more than once but under ten times. The CDR3 DNA follows: TGTGCCAGCAGCCCTATGACAGGGGGGGCAACCCAAGAGACCCAGTACTTC. This translates into CASSPMTGGATQETQYF. This chain uses TRBV6-1 with TRBJ2-5, with 9 bases fitting TRBD1. Germline CDR1 reads MNHNS; CDR2 reads SASEGT. The CDR3 has 17 residues. Trimming cost V 6 bases and J 1 base; bases outside gene matches: 12.

V is TRBV11-2 and J is TRBJ2-1; D is uncertain. V was cut by 1 base and J by 6 bases, with 10 bases left in between. The V gene's germline CDR1 is SGHAT and CDR2 FQNNGV. The CDR3 totals 14 residues. This CDR3 is CASSLVPTPNEQFF. CDR3 sequence (DNA): TGTGCCAGCAGCTTAGTCCCTACCCCCAATGAGCAGTTCTTC.

This clonotype appeared a few times. This chain uses TRBV7-2 with TRBJ2-1, with 7 bases matching TRBD2. The V and J ends lost 1 base and 2 bases, in that order; junction bases with no gene match: 5. Germline assignment: CDR1 SGHTA and CDR2 FQGNSA. This CDR3 is 16 amino acids long. The CDR3: CASSLGVGGAYNEQFF. As DNA, the CDR3 is TGTGCCAGCAGCTTAGGGGTGGGGGGGGCCTACAATGAGCAGTTCTTC. The whole variable domain, filled in from reference TRBV7-2 and TRBJ2-1, reads GAGVSQSPSNKVTEKGKDVELRCDPISGHTALYWYRQSLGQGLEFLIYFQGNSAPDKSGLPSDRFSAERTGGSVSTLTIQRTQQEDSAVYLCASSLGVGGAYNEQFFGPGTRLTVL.

The DNA of the CDR3 is TGCGCCAGCAGCCAAGAAAAGACAGGGGTCTGGTATGGCTACACCTTC. It encodes CASSQEKTGVWYGYTF. The chain uses TRBV4-3 and TRBJ1-2; TRBD1 aligns across 8 bases. CDR1 and CDR2 from the germline V gene are LGHNA and YSLEER. The CDR3 runs to 16 residues. Trimming removed 0 bases from V and 5 bases from J; junction bases left unmatched: 8.

CDR3 sequence (DNA): TGTGCCAGCAGACCCGGGACTAGCGGTGTGGAGACCCAGTACTTC. This encodes CASRPGTSGVETQYF. V usage is TRBV2 and J usage is TRBJ2-5, with TRBD2 matching 11 bases. The trim removed 6 bases at V and 5 bases at J, leaving 8 bases unmatched. The CDR3 extends over 15 amino acids. Per the germline V gene, CDR1 is SNHLY and CDR2 is FYNNEI.

This clonotype was observed a few times. This chain links TRBV9 with TRBJ1-2; no definite D call. The V end lost 4 bases, the J end lost 8 bases, and 18 bases lay between the germline ends. The CDR3 runs 14 residues. The germline gives CDR1 SGDLS, CDR2 YYNGEE. The CDR3 loop is CASSPRQEGWGYTF. CDR3 bases: TGTGCCAGCAGCCCACGCCAGGAAGGTTGGGGCTACACCTTC.

The DNA for the CDR3 is TGTGCCAGCAGTGAAGCCCAACTTTTTGCCCATGAGCAGTTCTTC. Encoded protein: CASSEAQLFAHEQFF. This chain uses TRBV25-1 with TRBJ2-1; D not resolved. CDR1 MGHDK and CDR2 SYGVNS come from the germline V gene. This CDR3 is built from 15 residues. Trimming pared 2 bases from V and 8 bases from J, leaving 16 bases between.

On this clonotype itself: Germline is not matched at one junction end, which may reflect a read error. J is TRBJ2-5 and V is TRBV4-2; D is unclear. CDR3 length: 16 amino acids. The V gene's germline CDR1 is LGHNA and CDR2 YNFKEQ. This CDR3 is CASGQDFGRSRETQYF. CDR3 bases: TGTGCCAGCGGCCAAGATTTCGGCAGGTCCCGAGAGACCCAGTACTTC.

Concerning this clonotype: At one end, the junction sequence differs from germline, possibly due to a read error. The chain uses TRBV5-6 and TRBJ2-5; D might be TRBD1 (5 bases). The germline gives CDR1 SGHDT, CDR2 YYEEEE. The CDR3 is 14 amino acids. The CDR3 DNA sequence: TGTGCCCGCAGCTCCGAGCAGGGTCAGGAGACCCAGTACTTC. This encodes CARSSEQGQETQYF.

The chain recombines TRBV20-1 with TRBJ1-4; the D gene is possibly TRBD1 (5 bases). V lost 0 bases and J lost 10, with 12 bases in between. Germline V gene sequence: CDR1 DFQATT, CDR2 SNEGSKA (reference sequence). The CDR3 contains 13 residues. The CDR3 DNA is TGCAGTGCTAGAGACAGGGAGTATGGAAAACTGTTTTTT. Protein: CSARDREYGKLFF.

The table lists this clonotype with a few counts. The germline gene is not matched at one end of the junction; a read error may be the cause. This chain connects TRBV4-1 to TRBJ2-7; the D call may be TRBD1 or TRBD2 (5 bases each). There are 12 residues in the CDR3. CDR1 is MGHRA and CDR2 is YSYEKL in the germline V gene. CDR3 in DNA: TGTGCCAGCAGCCAAGGGACCGACGAGCAGTACTTC. This translates into CASSQGTDEQYF.

This clonotype showed up just a few times. The chain carries TRBV5-1 and TRBJ2-1, with a weak D call TRBD1 (6 bases). The length of the CDR3 is 14 residues. CDR1 and CDR2 from the germline V gene are SGHRS and YFSETQ. V was pared by 2 bases and J by 7 bases, with 13 bases between. In nucleotides, the CDR3 is TGCGCCAGCAGCTTCGGTGAGGGGGAAAATGAGCAGTTCTTC. It codes for CASSFGEGENEQFF.

The chain joins TRBV5-1 to TRBJ2-7, with a possible D match to TRBD2 (6 bases). The germline V gene encodes CDR1 SGHRS and CDR2 YFSETQ. Between the trimmed V and J ends, which lost 1 base and 0 bases, there was a span of 20 bases. This CDR3 comprises 18 residues. CDR3 residues: CASSLMPSTSLSSYEQYF. CDR3 in DNA: TGCGCCAGCAGCTTGATGCCCTCTACTAGCTTAAGCTCCTACGAGCAGTACTTC.

CDR3 coding DNA: TGCAGTGCTAGCGGTGGACAGGGGTTGGGCAATGAGCAGTACTTC. This gives the protein CSASGGQGLGNEQYF. The chain has TRBV20-1 and TRBJ2-7, with 9 positions matching TRBD1. CDR1 is DFQATT, CDR2 SNEGSKA, per germline (reference sequence). J was trimmed by 7 bases and V by 3 bases; bases with no gene match: 13. This CDR3 has 15 amino acids.

This chain uses TRBV7-9 with TRBJ2-5, with D perhaps matching TRBD2 (6 bases). V lost 5 bases and J 1 base, leaving 17 bases between the germline ends. The germline gives CDR1 SEHNR, CDR2 FQNEAQ (reference sequence). The CDR3 covers 16 residues. Here the CDR3 reads CASSPTNAGTQETQYF. The CDR3 DNA follows: TGTGCCAGCAGCCCTACTAATGCGGGGACCCAAGAGACCCAGTACTTC.

This clonotype has a count of ten or more. The chain couples TRBV5-1 to TRBJ1-1; TRBD1 is a possible D gene (5 bases). CDR1 is SGHRS, CDR2 YFSETQ, per germline. The V gene lost 5 bases and the J gene lost 5 bases, with 16 bases spanning the gap. The CDR3 is made up of 14 amino acids. The CDR3 protein is CASRDAGGGTEAFF. Written as DNA, the CDR3 is TGCGCCAGCAGAGATGCGGGGGGTGGGACTGAAGCTTTCTTT.

This chain connects TRBV15 to TRBJ2-5, with a weak D call TRBD1 (5 bases). Germline V lookup: CDR1 LNHNV, CDR2 YYDKDF (reference sequence). CDR3 length: 15 amino acids. Trimming shortened V by 0 bases and J by 4 bases, and 12 bases separated the two germline ends. As DNA, the CDR3 is TGTGCCACCAGCAGAGATCAGGGAACGGGAGAGACCCAGTACTTC. Protein sequence: CATSRDQGTGETQYF.

The V and J genes are TRBV20-1 and TRBJ2-6; D remains unclear. Deletions cut 6 bases from V and 4 bases from J, with 13 bases between. The germline V gene encodes CDR1 DFQATT and CDR2 SNEGSKA (reference sequence). CDR3 length: 14 amino acids. The CDR3 nucleotides are TGCAGTGCATCCGACCCGGCGGGGGCCAACGTCCTGACTTTC. Encoded protein: CSASDPAGANVLTF.

The chain links TRBV20-1 to TRBJ2-1; 11 bases are shared with TRBD2. After removal of 0 bases from V and 14 bases from J, the junction contained 15 bases not matched to a gene. The CDR3 sequence is 16 residues long. The germline V gene has CDR1 DFQATT and CDR2 SNEGSKA (reference sequence). The CDR3 region is CSARDGPPSGGRGKFF. DNA of the CDR3: TGCAGTGCTAGAGATGGCCCCCCTAGCGGGGGGCGGGGGAAGTTCTTC.

This clonotype was found once. The rearrangement uses TRBV12-3 or TRBV12-4 and TRBJ2-1; TRBD2 aligns across 7 bases. The junction had 4 bases not matched to a gene; V was cut back by 5 bases and J by 3 bases. This CDR3 has 14 amino acids. The CDR3 nucleotides are TGTGCCAGCAGTGCCCGCGGGGGCTACAATGAGCAGTTCTTC. Protein sequence: CASSARGGYNEQFF.